This entry concerns a single T cell receptor beta chain. Its target is not known. An end of the junction does not agree with germline; a read error may underlie this. This library used around 0.4 ug RNA and molecular barcoded adaptors spanning alpha/delta and beta/gamma chains. One entry per CDR3 protein, called by TCRdb with MiXCR from the reads. The table has under 40,000 distinct CDR3 sequences, 13% to 15% seen once; the top ten hold about 17%. The sample originates from a study of read filtering for tumor transcriptome and immune sequencing. Study-level background: DNase treatment preceded whole-transcriptome library preparation. Findings of the study overall: Single-read clonotypes: about 83% of IR-seq clonotypes (about 3.5% of reads), 60% to 75% of RNA-seq clonotypes (approximately 43% of reads).

The CDR3 covers 17 residues. Per the germline V gene, CDR1 is SGHVS and CDR2 is FQNEAQ. This sequence was found in a donor aged 40 or over with multiple myeloma. Input material: a population of CD138-negative cells sorted from bone marrow. V gene TRBV7-8 combines with J gene TRBJ1-4; D unresolved. The CDR3 nucleotides are TGTTCCAGCAGCTCTTTTGCGGCCACTGGGGTTAATGAAAAACTGTTTTTT. Amino acids: CSSSSFAATGVNEKLFF.